The TCR beta chain described here comes from a study of T cells expressing NK-cell markers. With respect to this clonotype: Its target is not known.

The CDR3 loop spans 13 amino acids. Germline-derived CDR1 and CDR2 are SEHNR and FQNEAQ (reference sequence). TCRdb reprocessed the 5' RACE reads, with one entry per CDR3 protein and no DNA. The sample holds around 110,000 distinct CDR3 sequences. Overall study findings and caveats: These clonotypes, the leaders elsewhere, also led the CD3+CD56-NKG2C+ fraction in several donors.

Sequencing was done on a sample of blood T cells: a sorted CD56 or NKG2C T cell subset, CD4+ or CD8+ T cells, or bulk PBMC T cells (not recorded which). The rearrangement joins TRBV7-9 to TRBJ2-5; TCRdb designates TRBD2, a call that cannot be tested without DNA. The origin of this receptor is a woman aged 18 to 69 in good health. The CDR3 spells CASRALRQETQYF.